This TCR beta chain was sequenced during a study of vaccination effects on CD4 cells after COVID-19 (dated by TCRdb to between 2021 and 2022). General notes on the study: Participants received two doses of either the BNT162b2 or the mRNA-1273 mRNA SARS-CoV-2 vaccine. In both COVID-19 convalescent patients and infection-naive vaccine recipients, the study compared SARS-CoV-2 spike-specific CD4+ TCR repertoires from before mRNA vaccination with those from after it. Altogether, over 9 COVID-19 convalescent patients and several SARS-CoV-2-naive healthy vaccine recipients made up the full study. Cultures from other donors in the study were sequenced with the Oncomine TCR Beta short-read assay on an Illumina iSeq 100. Beyond this particular receptor, the publication reports: In healthy vaccine recipients, vaccine-induced clones were almost all SARS-CoV-2 mono-reactive, with only 1 of 255 being cross-reactive with common cold coronaviruses. Marked clonal contraction was observed in both infection-induced and vaccine-induced clones at late post-vaccination timepoints, consistent with waning T cell responses. The study was limited by a small number of convalescent patients and lacked early post-infection timepoints.

This clone has a handful of counts. It has no known antigen specificity. The input lacks base qualities; no much larger clone sits a single base away. V is pared back by 5 bases and J by 8 bases, with 15 bases lying between the germline termini. The CDR3, cysteine through phenylalanine, is 13 amino acids long. CDR3 DNA is the only sequence kept; it has 39 bases, read in frame from the first base. CDR1 is given as MNHNY and CDR2 as SVGAGI, both from the germline V gene (reference sequence). To identify antigen-specific CD4+ T cell clonotypes by their expansion, the ViraFEST assay first stimulated PBMC with viral peptide pools and then applied TCR sequencing. After around eleven days of culture, CD4+ T cells were isolated with the EasySep CD4+ T cell isolation kit. The absence of prior SARS-CoV-2 infection in healthy vaccine recipients was confirmed by negative nucleocapsid antibodies before and after vaccination. Each well held around 2 million PBMC cultured in IMDM containing roughly 5% human AB serum, 9 to 10 IU/ml IL-2 and gentamicin, along with roughly 10 ug/ml peptides. On days 3 and 7, half of the culture medium was replaced with fresh IL-2-containing medium. Unless noted otherwise, every peptide stimulation condition was grown in triplicate wells. PBMC were separated from whole blood using Ficoll-Paque Plus gradient centrifugation and were then either cryopreserved at -140C or used fresh. The overlapping peptide pools covered the spike proteins of SARS-CoV-2 as well as those of the common cold coronaviruses HCoV-NL63, HCoV-OC43 and HCoV-229E. The QIAamp micro DNA kit was used to extract genomic DNA from the cultured CD4+ T cells.

Library creation used the immunoSEQ multiplex PCR assay. TCR beta CDR3 sequencing was performed on DNA from the cultured, isolated CD4+ T cells. In the paper's pipeline: Non-productive TCR sequences were discarded, and reads were trimmed to the CDR3 region, with only CDR3s of 7 or more amino acids retained. Antigen-specific clonotypes were identified with the MANAFEST web app by comparing expansion in peptide wells against reference cultures. To count as positive, a clone had to show expansion at FDR<0.05 compared with the reference and with all other wells, an odds ratio above 5, and a frequency above 0.1% in two replicate wells. A clonotype was called cross-reactive if it was significantly expanded both in SARS-CoV-2 spike wells and in at least one common cold coronavirus spike condition. Levenshtein distance calculated with the stringdist R package was used to assess CDR3 similarity, and unrooted trees were constructed with ape in R 3.6.1. What TCRdb holds here is the immuneACCESS table cut down to in-frame rearrangements. Part of the clones is not present; checked against another copy, under half of the missing clones reflect an unresolved V gene, and the others are unexplained. The DNA was the basis for D and trimming; V, J and clone size are from that table. The sample data list under 25,000 clones, and roughly four fifths of these were observed just once. The top ten clones comprise 5% of the sample.

This sequence was found in a human donor who received a COVID-19 vaccine. The chain was built from TRBV6-6 and TRBJ1-2, with the D gene not confidently named. This specimen consisted of CD4+ T cells from PBMCs cultured with SARS-CoV-2 spike peptides, obtained before COVID-19 vaccination. In light of the paper, this sample's cell subset or site label describes: SARS-CoV-2 spike overlapping peptide pool stimulation. The CDR3 corresponds to CASSAPRESGYTF. The DNA sequence follows: TGTGCCAGCAGTGCCCCACGGGAGTCGGGCTACACCTTC.